This is a list of T cell receptor beta chains from one sample in a study of cytomegalovirus exposure and HLA in healthy donors. Measured with immunoSEQ multiplex PCR; TCRdb has only the in-frame clones, and not every one. The data contain approximately 100,000 clones, more than 60% of them singletons. The sample comprised PBMCs. These receptors all come from a female donor in good health and CMV-seropositive. The CDR3 runs from the conserved cysteine through the conserved F or W. A D gene is named only where the DNA matches it firmly. Some rows mark clone size as missing; the rest say once, few, many or name a class of expanded clone.

clone_size	d_call	v_call	j_call	cdr3_nt	cdr3_aa
-	-	TRBV6-5	TRBJ2-2	TGTGCCAGCAGTTACGGGGACATAAACACCGGGGAGCTGTTTTTT	CASSYGDINTGELFF
-	-	TRBV6-6	TRBJ1-1	TGTGCCAGCAGTTATCTACGAACTGAAGCTTTCTTT	CASSYLRTEAFF
-	TRBD2	TRBV30	TRBJ2-3	TGTGCCTGGACCCTGAGCGGGACTAGCACAGATACGCAGTATTTT	CAWTLSGTSTDTQYF
few	-	TRBV5-1	TRBJ2-1	TGCGCCAGCAGCTTGGCACGGGGAAGCACGGATGAGCAGTTCTTC	CASSLARGSTDEQFF
-	-	TRBV5-1	TRBJ2-7	TGCGCCAGCAGCTTAATATCGGACGAGCAGTACTTC	CASSLISDEQYF
-	-	TRBV7-2	TRBJ1-1	TGTGCCAGCAGCTCTCAGGGGAACACTGAAGCTTTCTTT	CASSSQGNTEAFF
-	TRBD2	TRBV15	TRBJ2-1	TGTGCCACCAGCAGAGTCCCCGGGACTAGTCCCTACAATGAGCAGTTCTTC	CATSRVPGTSPYNEQFF
-	-	TRBV29-1	TRBJ2-2	TGCAGCGTTGAACAAGCTAGCGCGAACACCGGGGAGCTGTTTTTT	CSVEQASANTGELFF
once	TRBD1	TRBV30	TRBJ2-7	TGTGCATCGAACCGGGACAGGGCATCCTACGAGCAGTACTTC	CASNRDRASYEQYF
-	TRBD2	TRBV30	TRBJ2-1	TGTGCCTGGAACGGTCGAGCGGGGTACAATGAGCAGTTCTTC	CAWNGRAGYNEQFF
-	-	TRBV5-1	TRBJ1-2	TGCGCCAGCAGCTTGGAGGGGATGACAGGCGAGGACTATGGCTACACCTTC	CASSLEGMTGEDYGYTF
-	TRBD1	TRBV11-2	TRBJ2-1	TGTGCCAGCAGCTCCCCTCAGGGACAGCTAAACAATGAGCAGTTCTTC	CASSSPQGQLNNEQFF
once	-	TRBV5-1	TRBJ1-1	TGCGCCAGCAGCCGACTACAGGGCCGAGAAGCTTTCTTT	CASSRLQGREAFF
-	-	TRBV5-1	TRBJ2-7	TGCGCCAGCAGCTTCGGAGGACGGGAGATCTACGAGCAGTACTTC	CASSFGGREIYEQYF
-	TRBD1	TRBV18	TRBJ2-2	TGTGCCAGCTCACCCCCGACAGGGAATGGGGAGCTGTTTTTT	CASSPPTGNGELFF
-	TRBD2	TRBV6-6	TRBJ2-7	TGTGCCGTCACCGGGACTAGCGGGGTCGGGCAGTACTTC	CAVTGTSGVGQYF
-	TRBD2	TRBV28	TRBJ2-5	TGTGCCAGCAGTTTGGGAATAGCGGGAGCAGAGACCCAGTACTTC	CASSLGIAGAETQYF
-	-	TRBV7-9	TRBJ2-1	TGTGCCAGCAGCTTAAGCGGCGCCTACAATGAGCAGTTCTTC	CASSLSGAYNEQFF
-	-	TRBV21-1	TRBJ2-1	TGTGCCAGCAGCATCCGCTTGGGGCCCCAAAGCGGGGGGGCCAACTACAATGAGCAGTTCTTC	CASSIRLGPQSGGANYNEQFF
-	-	TRBV15	TRBJ2-5	TGTGCCACCAGCAGAGTTGGGGGGAGGGAGACCCAGTACTTC	CATSRVGGRETQYF
-	TRBD1	TRBV19	TRBJ1-4	TGTGCCAGTAGTTCTCTGACAGGGGGAAGTGAAAAACTGTTTTTT	CASSSLTGGSEKLFF
-	TRBD2	TRBV28	TRBJ2-1	TGTGCCAGCGCTCAGACTAGCGGACACAATGAGCAGTTCTTC	CASAQTSGHNEQFF
-	-	TRBV6-1	TRBJ2-5	TGTGCCAGCAGGGGGGCAGGGGATAGGGGCGAGACCCAGTACTTC	CASRGAGDRGETQYF
-	TRBD2	TRBV27	TRBJ2-7	TGTGCCAGCAGTCCCTGGACTAGCGGTTACGAGCAGTACTTC	CASSPWTSGYEQYF
-	TRBD1	TRBV5-5	TRBJ1-6	TGTGCCAGCAGCTCGAGGACAGGGGTAAATAATTCACCCCTCTACTTT	CASSSRTGVNNSPLYF
-	TRBD2	TRBV11-2	TRBJ2-7	TGTGCCAGCAGCTTAGAACTAGCGGGAACAAGCGAGCAGTACTTC	CASSLELAGTSEQYF
-	-	TRBV28	TRBJ1-2	TGTGCCAGCAGACAACAGGAGAACTATGGCTACACCTTC	CASRQQENYGYTF
-	-	TRBV30	TRBJ2-7	TGTGCCTGGAGTGTAAAGGGTCAGCGGCACTACGAGCAGTACTTC	CAWSVKGQRHYEQYF
-	-	TRBV29-1	TRBJ2-2	TGCAGCGTCCGAAGGAGCATTTACACCGGGGAGCTGTTTTTT	CSVRRSIYTGELFF
-	-	TRBV12-5	TRBJ2-4	TGTGCTAGTGGTTTGGGTGAAGGAGTCATTCAGTACTTC	CASGLGEGVIQYF
-	TRBD1	TRBV11-2	TRBJ1-1	TGTGCCAGCAGCCTCACCCCACTCGACAGGGGGAACACTGAAGCTTTCTTT	CASSLTPLDRGNTEAFF
-	-	TRBV28	TRBJ1-2	TGTGCCAGTTGGGAAGGAGGAAATGGCTACACCTTC	CASWEGGNGYTF
-	-	TRBV23-1	TRBJ2-6	TGCGCCAGCAGTCAATACCACAGGGCAAAACGATCTGGGGCCAACGTCCTGACTTTC	CASSQYHRAKRSGANVLTF
-	TRBD1	TRBV6-5	TRBJ1-5	TGTGCCAGCAGGCAACGGACAGGGACAAATCAGCCCCAGCATTTT	CASRQRTGTNQPQHF
-	-	TRBV7-6	TRBJ1-4	TGTGCCAGCAGCCCGAGGGGGTGGGCTGAAAAACTGTTTTTT	CASSPRGWAEKLFF
-	-	TRBV7-9	TRBJ2-3	TGTGCCAGCAGCCCCTACGCGGATACGCAGTATTTT	CASSPYADTQYF
-	TRBD1	TRBV6-6	TRBJ2-4	TGTGCCAGCAGCTCAGACAGGGTGTGGGTAAACATTCAGTACTTC	CASSSDRVWVNIQYF
-	-	TRBV27	TRBJ2-1	TGTGCCAGCAGCTACTCGGGTGAGCAGTTCTTC	CASSYSGEQFF
-	-	TRBV7-2	TRBJ2-6	TGTGCCAGCAGCTTAGGACCGGGACTCAGGGCTGGGGCCAACGTCCTGACTTTC	CASSLGPGLRAGANVLTF
-	TRBD1	TRBV7-2	TRBJ1-3	TGTGCCAGCAGCTACTCCGGGACAGGGAAAGGGGCTGGAAACACCATATATTTT	CASSYSGTGKGAGNTIYF
-	-	TRBV10-3	TRBJ1-5	TGTGCCATCAGTGAAGAGGGATGGCAGCCCCAGCATTTT	CAISEEGWQPQHF
-	-	TRBV30	TRBJ1-1	TGTGCCTCAGCCAGGCGCCGGACTGAAGCTTTCTTT	CASARRRTEAFF